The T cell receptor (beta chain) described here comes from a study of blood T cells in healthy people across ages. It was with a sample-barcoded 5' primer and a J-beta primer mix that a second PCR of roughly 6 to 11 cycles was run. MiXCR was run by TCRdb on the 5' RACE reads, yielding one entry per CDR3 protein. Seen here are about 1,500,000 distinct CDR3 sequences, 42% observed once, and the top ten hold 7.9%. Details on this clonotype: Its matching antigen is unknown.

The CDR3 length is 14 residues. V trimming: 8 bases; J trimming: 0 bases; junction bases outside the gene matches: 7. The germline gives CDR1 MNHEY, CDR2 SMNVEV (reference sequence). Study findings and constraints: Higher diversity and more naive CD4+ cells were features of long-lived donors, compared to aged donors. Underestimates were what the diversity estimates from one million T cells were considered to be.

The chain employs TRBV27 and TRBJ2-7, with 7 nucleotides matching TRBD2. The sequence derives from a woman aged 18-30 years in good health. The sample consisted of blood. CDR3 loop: CASVAGFNSYEQYF. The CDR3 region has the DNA TGTGCCAGCGTAGCGGGCTTTAACTCCTACGAGCAGTACTTC.